This entry concerns a single TCR beta chain. The antigen is unknown. TCRdb re-called the 5' RACE reads and gives one entry per CDR3 protein, without DNA. This sample's table reports 400,000 or so distinct CDR3 sequences. The CDR3 is 15 residues long. The V gene's germline CDR1 is SGHRS and CDR2 YFSETQ. This sample stems from a study of monozygotic twins with inflammatory bowel disease. Points from the study as a whole: Differing T cell subtypes remained indistinguishable. A lone strong IBD-associated signal or clonotype found no support.

The specimen was blood. This chain connects TRBV5-1 to TRBJ1-4; TCRdb's D call, TRBD1, is unchecked because there is no DNA. The receptor was isolated from a human donor with ulcerative colitis or Crohn's disease, or a healthy co-twin of an affected twin (not recorded which). CDR3 residues: CASSLGAGWEEKLFF. Full variable domain (outside the CDR3, taken from reference TRBV5-1 and TRBJ1-4): KAGVTQTPRYLIKTRGQQVTLSCSPISGHRSVSWYQQTPGQGLQFLFEYFSETQRNKGNFPGRFSGRQFSNSRSEMNVSTLELGDSALYLCASSLGAGWEEKLFFGSGTQLSVL.